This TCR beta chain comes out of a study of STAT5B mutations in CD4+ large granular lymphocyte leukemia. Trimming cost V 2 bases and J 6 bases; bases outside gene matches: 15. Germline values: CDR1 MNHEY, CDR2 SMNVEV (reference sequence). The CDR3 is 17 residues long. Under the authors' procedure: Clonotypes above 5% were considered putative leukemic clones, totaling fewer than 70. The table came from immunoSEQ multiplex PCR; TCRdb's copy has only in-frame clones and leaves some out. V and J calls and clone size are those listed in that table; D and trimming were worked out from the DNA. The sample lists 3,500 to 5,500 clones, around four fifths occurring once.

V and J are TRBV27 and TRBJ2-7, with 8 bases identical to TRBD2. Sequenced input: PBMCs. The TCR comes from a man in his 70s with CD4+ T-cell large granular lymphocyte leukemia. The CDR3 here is CASSLKGRGGRQLEQYF. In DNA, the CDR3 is TGTGCCAGCAGTTTAAAAGGCCGCGGGGGGCGTCAACTCGAGCAGTACTTC.